Presented here are 7 T cell receptor beta chains from one specimen sequenced in a study of vaccination effects on CD4 cells after COVID-19. ViraFEST used viral peptide pools to expand antigen-specific CD4+ T cells before sequencing. A 10-day culture period preceded the isolation of CD4+ T cells. SARS-CoV-2 infected the person between March and December 2020, as confirmed by PCR. Assay: immunoSEQ multiplex PCR; the TCRdb copy retains only in-frame clones and omits some. This table has some 56,000 clones, around 76% appearing once. Their cognate antigens are unknown. This specimen was CD4+ T cells from PBMCs cultured with HIV peptides, taken before COVID-19 vaccination. Subset noted: HIV-1 Nef peptide pool negative control/reference culture. Source of these receptors: a human donor who had a prior SARS-CoV-2 infection.

In its sample, this clone was seen a few times. J is TRBJ2-3 and V is TRBV11-3, with D tentatively TRBD2 (5 bases). This CDR3 region has 19 residues. The V and J ends lost 0 bases and 2 bases respectively, with 21 bases between them. The germline V gene encodes CDR1 SGHNT and CDR2 YENEEA. For the CDR3, the DNA is TGTGCCAGCAGCTTAGAATTCCAGTTCGTGGGAGATATCACAGATACGCAGTATTTT. It translates to CASSLEFQFVGDITDTQYF.

This clone turned up a few times. The chain uses TRBV11-3 and TRBJ2-7, with a possible D match to TRBD2 (6 bases). Trimming removed 5 bases at V and 6 bases at J, with 17 bases between. The germline V gene has CDR1 SGHNT and CDR2 YENEEA. There are 14 residues in the CDR3. CDR3 sequence (DNA): TGTGCCAGCAGCCCCAGGGACTTTAGGGGCGAGCAGTACTTC. It yields the protein CASSPRDFRGEQYF.

The V and J genes are TRBV7-2 and TRBJ2-7, with TRBD2 matching over 12 bases. Germline-derived CDR1 and CDR2 are SGHTA and FQGNSA. The CDR3 consists of 16 residues. Germline trimming cut 5 bases from V and 2 bases from J; bases unmatched to any gene: 7. The CDR3: CASSPRLAGDPYEQYF. CDR3 in DNA: TGTGCCAGCAGCCCTAGACTAGCGGGAGATCCCTACGAGCAGTACTTC.

The chain combines TRBV2 with TRBJ2-1; D remains ambiguous. V gave up 5 bases and J gave up 8 bases, with 13 bases separating them. CDR3 length: 13 residues. Germline CDR1 is SNHLY and CDR2 is FYNNEI. Here the CDR3 DNA reads TGTGCCAGCAGTCCGTACTTAGGTCATGAGCAGTTCTTC. Encoded protein: CASSPYLGHEQFF. Drawing the rest from reference TRBV2 and TRBJ2-1, the complete variable domain is EPEVTQTPSHQVTQMGQEVILRCVPISNHLYFYWYRQILGQKVEFLVSFYNNEISEKSEIFDDQFSVERPDGSNFTLKIRSTKLEDSAMYFCASSPYLGHEQFFGPGTRLTVL.

The chain employs TRBV18 and TRBJ2-3; D gene ambiguous. Trimming stripped 4 bases from V and 3 bases from J, with 5 bases between. The CDR3 length is 12 residues. Germline V gene data show CDR1 as KGHSH and CDR2 as LQKENI. The DNA of the CDR3 is TGTGCCAGCTCACTTTCGACAGATACGCAGTATTTT. It specifies CASSLSTDTQYF.

The table lists this clone with a few counts. This chain uses TRBV5-4 with TRBJ1-2; D perhaps matches TRBD1 (5 bases). CDR1 SGHNT and CDR2 YYREEE come from the germline V gene (reference sequence). This CDR3 has 16 amino acids. Trimming cost V 0 bases and J 2 bases, with 14 bases left between them. The CDR3 DNA sequence: TGTGCCAGCAGCTTGGAGGTGTCAGGGTCGAACTATGGCTACACCTTC. It specifies CASSLEVSGSNYGYTF.

CDR3 coding DNA: TGTGCCAGTAGTCCGAGCCAGACACGAAGCTACGAGCAGTACTTC. Residues: CASSPSQTRSYEQYF. V usage is TRBV19 and J usage is TRBJ2-7, with no clear D. Germline loops: CDR1 LNHDA, CDR2 SQIVND (reference sequence). The CDR3 runs to 15 residues. V lost 5 bases and J 3 bases, leaving 17 bases between the germline ends.